The T cell receptor (beta chain) under discussion was sequenced for a study of cytomegalovirus exposure and HLA in healthy donors. Study-wide context: Samples from HLA-typed donors yielded 65 million to 90 million unique TCRs in an early data release. Ancestry clustering placed 70% to 90% of around 400 genotyped donors in the Caucasian-associated cluster.

In the PCR, 60 Vbeta and 13 Jbeta primers were used. Per the original methods: There were 80 million or so unique TCR beta chains by a later count, and approximately 11 million of them were shared. Using immunoSEQ multiplex PCR, the repertoire was profiled, and TCRdb retains in-frame clones only, with some absent. The V and J calls and clone size are taken from that table; D and trimming were inferred from the DNA. The sample contains hundreds of thousands of clones, approximately 81% of which appear only once. The clonotype comes from a man aged 30 to 45 in good health and CMV-seronegative. The specimen was PBMCs.

The CDR3 DNA reads TGTGCCAGCAGCGCAGTGGGGACTAGGGGCTACACCTTC. This gives the protein CASSAVGTRGYTF. This chain links TRBV7-9 with TRBJ1-2, with D possibly matching TRBD1 (5 bases). The germline V and J ends were trimmed by 5 bases and 8 bases, with 15 bases remaining between them. This CDR3 spans 13 amino acids. CDR1 and CDR2 (germline): SEHNR, FQNEAQ (reference sequence). The entire variable domain, with the rest obtained from reference TRBV7-9 and TRBJ1-2, is as follows: DTGVSQNPRHKITKRGQNVTFRCDPISEHNRLYWYRQTLGQGPEFLTYFQNEAQLEKSRLLSDRFSAERPKGSFSTLEIQRTEQGDSAMYLCASSAVGTRGYTFGSGTRLTVV.